This TCR beta chain stems from a study of blood T cell repertoires in COVID-19. On the study more broadly: From the United States, Italy and Spain came samples of acute and convalescent COVID-19. Sources were T cells, B-cell-depleted T cells, or PBMCs; the material itself was cDNA or gDNA.

Under the authors' procedure: Amplification from reference gene primers served as the basis for estimated nucleated cell counts. Clones were read by immunoSEQ multiplex PCR, and TCRdb kept only the in-frame ones, dropping some. V and J calls and clone size are those listed in that table; D and trimming were worked out from the DNA. The data hold about 120,000 clones, with around 87% observed a single time. The length of the CDR3 is 13 residues. Looked up from germline, CDR1 is MNHEY and CDR2 is SVGAGI. The ends were cut back, 5 bases at V and 5 bases at J, with 11 bases in the middle. The V gene is TRBV6-5, the J gene TRBJ2-3; TRBD2 is a possible D gene (6 bases). The source material was peripheral blood. The receptor comes from a man aged 70-80 years with active or convalescent COVID-19. This CDR3 is CASSPSGVDTQYF. CDR3 nucleotide sequence: TGTGCCAGCAGTCCGTCGGGAGTAGATACGCAGTATTTT.